This TCR beta chain was recovered during a study of T cells after yellow fever vaccination. TCRdb re-called the 5' RACE reads through MiXCR, storing one row per CDR3 protein. The table includes hundreds of thousands of distinct CDR3 sequences, approximately 4% detected once. This clonotype occurred a few times. Germline V lookup: CDR1 KGHSH, CDR2 LQKENI. V lost 1 base, J lost 0 bases, and 16 bases lay in between. The CDR3 covers 17 residues. Sequencing used PBMCs, obtained 5 days after the yellow fever booster vaccination. The J gene is TRBJ2-7, the V gene TRBV18, with D tentatively TRBD2 (6 bases). This TCR was sampled from a man between 18 and 35 years old who received the YFV17D yellow fever vaccine. The CDR3 sequence: CASSPQLVRGSSYEQYF. The CDR3 nucleotides are TGTGCCAGCTCACCACAGCTGGTTCGGGGGAGCTCCTACGAGCAGTACTTC.